Below are 5 T cell receptor beta chains sequenced from a single sample in a study of blood T cell repertoires in COVID-19. Sequencing used immunoSEQ multiplex PCR; TCRdb keeps in-frame clones, though not all of them. The sample has 150,000 or so clones, about 86% seen once. The sample consisted of peripheral blood. The receptor set was obtained from a woman aged 55-75 years with acute or convalescent COVID-19.

V gene TRBV6-6 combines with J gene TRBJ2-1; possibly TRBD2 for D (7 bases). Germline CDR1 reads MNHNY; CDR2 reads SVGAGI (reference sequence). This CDR3 has 14 residues. Trimming removed 6 bases from V and 6 bases from J, with 15 bases in between. The CDR3: CASRMGGPGNEQFF. The CDR3 DNA follows: TGTGCCAGCAGAATGGGGGGGCCAGGCAATGAGCAGTTCTTC.

V usage is TRBV7-6 and J usage is TRBJ2-1, with D possibly being TRBD2 (6 bases). This CDR3 is 16 amino acids long. The germline V and J ends were trimmed by 5 bases and 0 bases, with 14 bases remaining between them. CDR1 is SGHVS and CDR2 is FNYEAQ in the germline V gene. CDR3 nucleotides: TGTGCCAGCAGCCCCAAGGGACTGAGCTCCTACAATGAGCAGTTCTTC. This codes for CASSPKGLSSYNEQFF.

V is TRBV6-2 or TRBV6-3 and J is TRBJ2-2; possibly TRBD2 for D (6 bases). Trimming removed 4 bases from V and 0 bases from J, with 9 bases in between. From germline, CDR1 is MNHEY and CDR2 SVGEGT. The CDR3 runs to 15 residues. CDR3 protein: CASSFGGANTGELFF. The CDR3 nucleotides read TGTGCCAGCAGTTTCGGCGGGGCGAACACCGGGGAGCTGTTTTTT.

V usage is TRBV30 and J usage is TRBJ2-3, with 7 nucleotides matching TRBD2. Germline CDR1 GTSNPN, CDR2 SVGIG (reference sequence). Unmatched junction bases numbered 9, after V lost 5 bases and J lost 1 base. The CDR3 totals 15 residues. CDR3 sequence (DNA): TGTGCCTGGCGCGGGGGAGCCTTCGGCACAGATACGCAGTATTTT. It specifies CAWRGGAFGTDTQYF.

The chain joins TRBV4-2 to TRBJ1-3; D unclear. V was pared by 5 bases and J by 9 bases, with 8 bases between. The CDR3 contains 11 residues. The germline V gene has CDR1 LGHNA and CDR2 YNFKEQ. The DNA of the CDR3 is TGTGCCAGCAGCGCCTCCGGCACCATATATTTT. It specifies CASSASGTIYF.